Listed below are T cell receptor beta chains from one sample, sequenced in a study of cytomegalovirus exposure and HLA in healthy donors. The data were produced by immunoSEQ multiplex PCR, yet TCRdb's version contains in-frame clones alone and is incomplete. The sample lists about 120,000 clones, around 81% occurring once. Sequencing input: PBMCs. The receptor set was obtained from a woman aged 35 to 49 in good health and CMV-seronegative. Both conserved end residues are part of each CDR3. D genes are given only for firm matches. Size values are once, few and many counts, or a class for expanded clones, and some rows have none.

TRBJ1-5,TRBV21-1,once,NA,CASSDRRGNQPQHF,TGTGCCAGTTCCGACAGGCGGGGCAATCAGCCCCAGCATTTT
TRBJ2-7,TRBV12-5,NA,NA,CASGLRGSPEHF,TGTGCTAGTGGTCTGAGGGGGAGTCCGGAGCACTTC
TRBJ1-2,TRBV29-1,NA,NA,CSGRTRDTPYGYTF,TGCAGCGGCCGAACCCGGGACACGCCATATGGCTACACCTTC
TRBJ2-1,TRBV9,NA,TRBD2,CASCAGTSGAYNEQFF,TGTGCCAGCTGTGCAGGGACTAGCGGGGCCTACAATGAGCAGTTCTTC
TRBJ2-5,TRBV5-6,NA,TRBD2,CASSLEGREETQYF,TGTGCCAGCAGTCTTGAGGGGAGGGAAGAGACCCAGTACTTC
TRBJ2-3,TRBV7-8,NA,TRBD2,CASSLDPPVAGATDTQYF,TGTGCCAGCAGCTTAGATCCCCCGGTAGCGGGAGCCACAGATACGCAGTATTTT
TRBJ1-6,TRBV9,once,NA,CASSERGNNSPLHF,TGTGCCAGCAGCGAGAGGGGGAATAATTCACCCCTCCACTTT
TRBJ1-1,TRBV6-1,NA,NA,CASSDGGLNTEAFF,TGTGCCAGCAGTGACGGGGGGCTCAACACTGAAGCTTTCTTT
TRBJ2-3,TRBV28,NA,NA,CASSFWGGGAVSTDTQYF,TGTGCCAGCAGTTTTTGGGGCGGAGGGGCTGTAAGCACAGATACGCAGTATTTT
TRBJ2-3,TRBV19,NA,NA,CASTIGYSTDTQYF,TGTGCCAGTACAATCGGGTATAGCACAGATACGCAGTATTTT
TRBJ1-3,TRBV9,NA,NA,CASSVGYDILLSGNTIYF,TGTGCCAGCAGCGTAGGGTACGACATACTGCTCTCTGGAAACACCATATATTTT
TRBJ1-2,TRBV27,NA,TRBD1,CASGSWLGQGIGGYTF,TGTGCCAGCGGCAGTTGGTTGGGACAGGGAATAGGTGGCTACACCTTC
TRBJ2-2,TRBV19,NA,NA,CASSTDRNTGELFF,TGTGCCAGTAGTACAGACAGAAACACCGGGGAGCTGTTTTTT
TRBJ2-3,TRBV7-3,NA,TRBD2,CASSLTHGLAGADTQYF,TGTGCCAGCAGCTTAACGCACGGACTAGCGGGAGCAGATACGCAGTATTTT
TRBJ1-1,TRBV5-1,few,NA,CASSAGVGLNTEAFF,TGCGCCAGCAGCGCCGGAGTAGGATTGAACACTGAAGCTTTCTTT
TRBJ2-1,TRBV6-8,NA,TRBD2,CASRPGTIPLVDEQFF,TGTGCCAGCAGGCCCGGGACTATCCCCCTGGTGGATGAGCAGTTCTTC
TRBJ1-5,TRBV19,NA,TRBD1,CASSILDRDRGGIGNQPQHF,TGTGCCAGTAGTATATTGGATCGGGACAGGGGCGGGATAGGCAATCAGCCCCAGCATTTT
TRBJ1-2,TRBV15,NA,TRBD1,CATSTGNPRDRRVGGYTF,TGTGCCACCAGCACAGGGAACCCCCGGGACAGGAGAGTCGGTGGCTACACCTTC
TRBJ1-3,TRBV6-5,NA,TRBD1,CASRKHDRGGNTIYF,TGTGCCAGCAGAAAACATGACAGGGGTGGAAACACCATATATTTT
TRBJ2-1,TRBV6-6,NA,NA,CASSWEVNEQFF,TGTGCCAGCAGTTGGGAGGTCAATGAGCAGTTCTTC
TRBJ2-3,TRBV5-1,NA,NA,CASSSRTEGVTDTQYF,TGCGCCAGCAGCTCTCGGACAGAGGGGGTCACAGATACGCAGTATTTT
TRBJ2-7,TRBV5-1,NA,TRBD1,CASGPGTGGVYEQYF,TGCGCCAGCGGCCCGGGGACAGGGGGCGTCTACGAGCAGTACTTC
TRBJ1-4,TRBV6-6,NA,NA,CASRGPLNEKLFF,TGTGCCAGCAGGGGGCCCCTCAATGAAAAACTGTTTTTT
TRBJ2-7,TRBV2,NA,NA,CASSELSDILSYEQYF,TGTGCCAGCAGCGAGCTCTCGGACATCCTCTCCTACGAGCAGTACTTC
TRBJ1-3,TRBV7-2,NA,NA,CASSLAVRGALGNTIYF,TGTGCCAGCAGCTTAGCTGTCAGGGGTGCGCTTGGAAACACCATATATTTT
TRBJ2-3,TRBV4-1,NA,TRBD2,CASSQPAGDLTDTQYF,TGCGCCAGCAGCCAACCGGCGGGGGATCTCACAGATACGCAGTATTTT
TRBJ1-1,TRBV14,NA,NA,CASSQRTRGNTEAFF,TGTGCCAGCAGCCAAAGGACCCGGGGGAACACTGAAGCTTTCTTT
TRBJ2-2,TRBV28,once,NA,CASSPLTSYTGELFF,TGTGCCAGCAGCCCACTTACTAGTTACACCGGGGAGCTGTTTTTT
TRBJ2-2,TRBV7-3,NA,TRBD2,CASSLKAGTGELFF,TGTGCCAGCAGCTTAAAAGCGGGGACCGGGGAGCTGTTTTTT
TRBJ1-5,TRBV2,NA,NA,CASSDETPGVNQPQHF,TGTGCCAGCAGTGATGAGACCCCGGGGGTCAATCAGCCCCAGCATTTT
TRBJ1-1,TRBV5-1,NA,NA,CASSFSTTENTEAFF,TGCGCCAGCAGCTTTTCCACGACAGAGAACACTGAAGCTTTCTTT
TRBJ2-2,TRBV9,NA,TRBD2,CASSVGLASNTGELFF,TGTGCCAGCAGCGTAGGACTAGCCTCGAACACCGGGGAGCTGTTTTTT
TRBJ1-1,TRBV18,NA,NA,CASSPERTEAFF,TGTGCCAGCTCACCAGAACGGACTGAAGCTTTCTTT
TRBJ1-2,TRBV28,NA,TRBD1,CASSSGQGARLTF,TGTGCCAGTAGTTCCGGACAGGGGGCCCGCTTAACCTTC
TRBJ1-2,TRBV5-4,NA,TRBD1,CASSLTTGLKGYTF,TGTGCCAGCAGCTTGACGACAGGGCTAAAAGGCTACACCTTC
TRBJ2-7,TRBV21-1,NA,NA,CASSRLDRGLDEQYF,TGTGCCAGCAGCAGACTGGACAGGGGGCTCGACGAGCAGTACTTC
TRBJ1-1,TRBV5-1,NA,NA,CASSPGHQTVNTEAFF,TGCGCCAGCAGCCCAGGACACCAGACCGTTAACACTGAAGCTTTCTTT
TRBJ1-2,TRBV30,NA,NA,CAWSVSGPYGYTF,TGTGCCTGGAGTGTATCGGGTCCATATGGCTACACCTTC
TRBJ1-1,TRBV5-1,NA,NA,CASRVMGGEAFF,TGCGCCAGCAGGGTGATGGGGGGTGAAGCTTTCTTT
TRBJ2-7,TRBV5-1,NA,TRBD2,CASSRTSGGPIGGEQYF,TGCGCCAGCAGCCGGACTAGCGGGGGGCCAATCGGAGGCGAGCAGTACTTC
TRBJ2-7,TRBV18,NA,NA,CASSPVDSSYEQYF,TGTGCCAGCTCACCGGTCGACAGCTCCTACGAGCAGTACTTC
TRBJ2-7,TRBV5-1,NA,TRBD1,CASSGQGAAYEQYF,TGCGCCAGCAGCGGACAGGGGGCCGCCTACGAGCAGTACTTC
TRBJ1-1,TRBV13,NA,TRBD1,CASTSNPGQGTEAFF,TGTGCCAGCACCAGTAATCCGGGACAGGGCACTGAAGCTTTCTTT
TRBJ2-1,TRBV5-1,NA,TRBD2,CASSGGLAGVDEQFF,TGCGCCAGCAGCGGGGGACTAGCGGGGGTCGATGAGCAGTTCTTC
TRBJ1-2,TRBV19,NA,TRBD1,CATEDRAYYGYTF,TGTGCCACCGAGGACAGGGCATATTATGGCTACACCTTC
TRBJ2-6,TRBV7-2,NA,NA,CASSLLRDRVLTF,TGTGCCAGCAGCTTACTACGGGATCGCGTCCTGACTTTC
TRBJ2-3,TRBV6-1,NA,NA,CASSETYRDTQYF,TGTGCCAGCAGTGAGACATATCGAGATACGCAGTATTTT
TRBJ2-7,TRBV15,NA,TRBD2,CATSRIAGGLHEQYF,TGTGCCACCAGCAGGATAGCGGGGGGGCTCCACGAGCAGTACTTC
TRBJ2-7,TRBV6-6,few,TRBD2,CASARLADYEQYF,TGTGCCAGCGCAAGACTAGCAGACTACGAGCAGTACTTC
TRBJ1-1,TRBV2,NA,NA,CASSFRGTEAFF,TGTGCCAGCAGCTTCAGAGGCACTGAAGCTTTCTTT
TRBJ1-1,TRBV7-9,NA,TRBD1,CSSSLAGSQGANYEAFF,TGTTCCAGCAGCTTAGCAGGTTCACAGGGGGCGAACTATGAAGCTTTCTTT
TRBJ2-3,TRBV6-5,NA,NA,CASSYRSDGGTDTQYF,TGTGCCAGCAGTTACCGTAGCGACGGGGGCACAGATACGCAGTATTTT
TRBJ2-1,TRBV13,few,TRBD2,CASSPSGSYYNEQFF,TGTGCCAGCAGCCCTAGCGGGAGCTACTACAATGAGCAGTTCTTC
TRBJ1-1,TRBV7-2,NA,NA,CASSLVSQAEAFF,TGTGCCAGCAGCTTAGTTAGTCAGGCTGAAGCTTTCTTT